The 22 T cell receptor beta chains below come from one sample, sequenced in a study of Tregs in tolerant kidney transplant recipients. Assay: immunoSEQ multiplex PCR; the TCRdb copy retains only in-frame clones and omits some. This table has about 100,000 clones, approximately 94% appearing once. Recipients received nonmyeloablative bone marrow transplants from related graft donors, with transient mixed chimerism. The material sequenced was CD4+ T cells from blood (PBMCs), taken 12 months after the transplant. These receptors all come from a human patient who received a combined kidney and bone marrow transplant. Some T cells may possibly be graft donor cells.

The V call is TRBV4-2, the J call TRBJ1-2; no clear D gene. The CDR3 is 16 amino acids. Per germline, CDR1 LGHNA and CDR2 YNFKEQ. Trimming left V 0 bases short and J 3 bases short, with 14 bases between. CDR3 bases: TGTGCCAGCAGCCAAGACTTCGGAGGAGGGCACTATGGCTACACCTTC. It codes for CASSQDFGGGHYGYTF.

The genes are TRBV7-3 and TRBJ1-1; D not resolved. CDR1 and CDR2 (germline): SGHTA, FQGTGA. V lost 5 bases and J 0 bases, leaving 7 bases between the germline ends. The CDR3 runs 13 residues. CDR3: CASSPTLNTEAFF. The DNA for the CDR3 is TGTGCCAGCAGCCCTACCTTGAACACTGAAGCTTTCTTT.

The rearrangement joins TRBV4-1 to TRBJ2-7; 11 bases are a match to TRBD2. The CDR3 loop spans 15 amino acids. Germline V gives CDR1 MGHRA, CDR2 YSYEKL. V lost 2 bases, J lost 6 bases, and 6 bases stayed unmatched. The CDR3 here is CASSQSGTSGFEQYF. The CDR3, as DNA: TGCGCCAGCAGCCAATCCGGGACTAGCGGTTTCGAGCAGTACTTC.

As DNA, the CDR3 is TGTGCCAGTACATCGATACAGGGTTTGGGGGCCAACGTCCTGACTTTC. Encoded protein: CASTSIQGLGANVLTF. The chain joins TRBV19 to TRBJ2-6; the D gene is possibly TRBD1 (6 bases). This CDR3 is built from 16 residues. The germline V gene encodes CDR1 LNHDA and CDR2 SQIVND (reference sequence). V was shortened by 7 bases and J by 4 bases, with 17 bases between the two germline ends. The complete variable domain, with remaining parts taken from reference TRBV19 and TRBJ2-6, reads DGGITQSPKYLFRKEGQNVTLSCEQNLNHDAMYWYRQDPGQGLRLIYYSQIVNDFQKGDIAEGYSVSREKKESFPLTVTSAQKNPTAFYLCASTSIQGLGANVLTFGAGSRLTVL.

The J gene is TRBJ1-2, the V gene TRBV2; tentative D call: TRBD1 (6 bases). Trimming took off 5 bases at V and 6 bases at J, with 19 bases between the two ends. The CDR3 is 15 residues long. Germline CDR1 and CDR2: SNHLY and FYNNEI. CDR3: CASSTSAGGADGYTF. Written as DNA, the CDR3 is TGTGCCAGCAGTACATCCGCTGGGGGGGCCGATGGCTACACCTTC.

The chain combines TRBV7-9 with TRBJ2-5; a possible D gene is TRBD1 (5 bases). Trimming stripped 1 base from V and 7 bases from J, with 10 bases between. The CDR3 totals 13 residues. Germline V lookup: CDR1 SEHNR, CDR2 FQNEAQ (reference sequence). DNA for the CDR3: TGTGCCAGCAGCTTAGTAGGGGATGGGACCCAGTACTTC. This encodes CASSLVGDGTQYF. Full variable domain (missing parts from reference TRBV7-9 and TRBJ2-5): DTGVSQNPRHKITKRGQNVTFRCDPISEHNRLYWYRQTLGQGPEFLTYFQNEAQLEKSRLLSDRFSAERPKGSFSTLEIQRTEQGDSAMYLCASSLVGDGTQYFGPGTRLLVL.

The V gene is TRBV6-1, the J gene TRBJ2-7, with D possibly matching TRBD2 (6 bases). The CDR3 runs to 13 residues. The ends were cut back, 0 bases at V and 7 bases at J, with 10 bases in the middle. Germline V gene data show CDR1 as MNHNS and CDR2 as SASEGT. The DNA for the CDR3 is TGTGCCAGCAGTGAAGCGATCCGGGGGGAGCAGTACTTC. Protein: CASSEAIRGEQYF.

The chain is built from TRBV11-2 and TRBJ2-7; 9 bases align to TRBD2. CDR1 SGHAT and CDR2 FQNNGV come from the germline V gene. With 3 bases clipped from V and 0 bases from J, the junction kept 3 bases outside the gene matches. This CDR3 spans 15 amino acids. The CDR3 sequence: CASSFLLAGSYEQYF. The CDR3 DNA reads TGTGCCAGCAGCTTTTTACTAGCGGGCTCCTACGAGCAGTACTTC.

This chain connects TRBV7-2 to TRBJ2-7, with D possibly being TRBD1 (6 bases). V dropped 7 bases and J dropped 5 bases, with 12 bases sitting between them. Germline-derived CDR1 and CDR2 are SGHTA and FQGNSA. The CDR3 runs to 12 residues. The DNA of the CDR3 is TGTGCCAGCAATGAACAGGGCAACGAGCAGTACTTC. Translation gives CASNEQGNEQYF.

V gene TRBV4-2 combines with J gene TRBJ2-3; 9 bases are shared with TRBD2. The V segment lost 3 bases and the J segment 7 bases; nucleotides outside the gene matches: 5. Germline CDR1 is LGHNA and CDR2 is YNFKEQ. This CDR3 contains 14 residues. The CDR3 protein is CASSQKREVYTQYF. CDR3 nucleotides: TGTGCCAGCAGCCAGAAGCGGGAGGTATATACGCAGTATTTT.

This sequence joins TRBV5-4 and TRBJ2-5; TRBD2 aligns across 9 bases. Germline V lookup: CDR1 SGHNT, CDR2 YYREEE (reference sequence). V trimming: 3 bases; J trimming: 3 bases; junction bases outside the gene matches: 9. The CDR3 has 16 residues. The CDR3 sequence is CASSSLGLAGKETQYF. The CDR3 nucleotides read TGTGCCAGCAGCTCTCTGGGGCTAGCGGGAAAAGAGACCCAGTACTTC.

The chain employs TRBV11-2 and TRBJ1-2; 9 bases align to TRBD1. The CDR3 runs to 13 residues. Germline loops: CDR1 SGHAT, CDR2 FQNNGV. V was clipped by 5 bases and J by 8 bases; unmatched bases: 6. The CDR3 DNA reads TGTGCCAGCAGCCCTACAGGGGGCTGGGGCTACACCTTC. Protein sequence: CASSPTGGWGYTF.

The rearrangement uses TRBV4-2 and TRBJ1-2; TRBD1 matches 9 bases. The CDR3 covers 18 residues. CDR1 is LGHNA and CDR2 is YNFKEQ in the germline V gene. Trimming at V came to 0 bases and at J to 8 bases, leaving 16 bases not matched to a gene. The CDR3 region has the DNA TGTGCCAGCAGCCAAGAGATAGTGTTCGTACAGGGGGCGAGCGGCTACACCTTC. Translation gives CASSQEIVFVQGASGYTF.

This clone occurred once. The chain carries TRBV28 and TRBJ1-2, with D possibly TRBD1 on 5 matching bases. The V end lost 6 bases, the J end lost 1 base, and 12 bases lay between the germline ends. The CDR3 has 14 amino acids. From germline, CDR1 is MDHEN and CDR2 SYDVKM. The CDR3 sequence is CASRKDRINYGYTF. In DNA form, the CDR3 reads TGTGCCAGCAGGAAAGACAGAATTAACTATGGCTACACCTTC.

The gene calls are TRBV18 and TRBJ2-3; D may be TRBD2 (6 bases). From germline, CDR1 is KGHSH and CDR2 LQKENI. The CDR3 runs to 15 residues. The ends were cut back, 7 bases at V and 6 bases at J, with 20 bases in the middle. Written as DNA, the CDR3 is TGTGCCAGCTTCCTTGCGGGATCGATTGCGGATACGCAGTATTTT. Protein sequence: CASFLAGSIADTQYF.

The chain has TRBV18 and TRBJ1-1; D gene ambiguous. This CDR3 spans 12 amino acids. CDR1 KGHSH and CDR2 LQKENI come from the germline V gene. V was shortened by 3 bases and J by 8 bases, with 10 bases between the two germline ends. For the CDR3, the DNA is TGTGCCAGCTCACCCCGGACTGGAGAAGCTTTCTTT. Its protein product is CASSPRTGEAFF.

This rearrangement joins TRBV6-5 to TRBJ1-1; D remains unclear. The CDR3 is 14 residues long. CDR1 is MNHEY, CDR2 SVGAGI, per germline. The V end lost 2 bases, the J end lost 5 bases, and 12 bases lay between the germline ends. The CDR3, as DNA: TGTGCCAGCAGTTACGGTGGCATTTGGACTGAAGCTTTCTTT. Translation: CASSYGGIWTEAFF.

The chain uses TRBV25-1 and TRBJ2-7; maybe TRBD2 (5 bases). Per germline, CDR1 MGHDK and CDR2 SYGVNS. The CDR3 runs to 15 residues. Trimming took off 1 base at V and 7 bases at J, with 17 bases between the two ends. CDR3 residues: CASSESMDLASEQYF. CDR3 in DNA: TGTGCCAGCAGTGAATCCATGGACTTAGCCTCTGAGCAGTACTTC.

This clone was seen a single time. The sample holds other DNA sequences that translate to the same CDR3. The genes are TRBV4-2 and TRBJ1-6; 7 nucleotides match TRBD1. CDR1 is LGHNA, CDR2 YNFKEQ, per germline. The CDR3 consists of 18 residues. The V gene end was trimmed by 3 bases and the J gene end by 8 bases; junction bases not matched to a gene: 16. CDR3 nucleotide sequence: TGTGCCAGCAGCCAGCCTGGTTGGAGGGGGCGTTTCGATTCACCCCTCCACTTT. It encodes CASSQPGWRGRFDSPLHF.

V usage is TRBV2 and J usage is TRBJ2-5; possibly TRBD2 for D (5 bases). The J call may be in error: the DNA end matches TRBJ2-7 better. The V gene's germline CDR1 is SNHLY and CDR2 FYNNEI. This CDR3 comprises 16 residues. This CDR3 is CASTSADGSLSYEQYF. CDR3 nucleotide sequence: TGTGCCAGCACCTCAGCAGATGGGAGTTTATCCTACGAGCAGTACTTC.

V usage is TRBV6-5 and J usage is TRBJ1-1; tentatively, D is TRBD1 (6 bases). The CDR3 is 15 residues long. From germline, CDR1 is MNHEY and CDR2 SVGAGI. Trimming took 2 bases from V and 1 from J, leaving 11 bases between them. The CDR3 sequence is CASSYRGGGNTEAFF. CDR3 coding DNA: TGTGCCAGCAGTTACCGGGGAGGGGGGAACACTGAAGCTTTCTTT.

CDR3 coding DNA: TGTGCCAGCAGAATGTCGGGGATGACTGAAGCTTTCTTT. Protein sequence: CASRMSGMTEAFF. The rearrangement joins TRBV28 to TRBJ1-1; D remains unclear. This CDR3 contains 13 residues. Germline assignment: CDR1 MDHEN and CDR2 SYDVKM. V lost 6 bases, J lost 5 bases, and 13 bases lay in between.